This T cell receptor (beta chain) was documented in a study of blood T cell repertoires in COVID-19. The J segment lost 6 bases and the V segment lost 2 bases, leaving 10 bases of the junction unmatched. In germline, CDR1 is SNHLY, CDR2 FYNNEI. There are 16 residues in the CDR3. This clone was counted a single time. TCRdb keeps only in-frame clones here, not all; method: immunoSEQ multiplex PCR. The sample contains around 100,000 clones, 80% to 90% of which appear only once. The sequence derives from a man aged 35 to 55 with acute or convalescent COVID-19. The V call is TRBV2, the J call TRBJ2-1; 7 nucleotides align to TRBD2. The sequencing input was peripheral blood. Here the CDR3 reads CASSESGGGAGNEQFF. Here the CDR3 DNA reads TGTGCCAGCAGTGAAAGTGGGGGAGGGGCTGGCAATGAGCAGTTCTTC.